The rows below give T cell receptor beta chains drawn from one sample of a study of T-cell reconstitution after alpha-beta-depleted transplantation in children. TCRdb re-analysed the PCR reads in MiXCR, keeping a single row per CDR3 protein. The profile covers 600,000 or so distinct CDR3 sequences, with roughly 23% appearing a single time and 11% to 15% taken by the ten largest. The sample consisted of PBMCs, mostly from graft donor cells, taken 360 days after TCRalphabeta/CD19-depleted stem cell transplant. These receptors all stem from a boy less than two years old who had a stem cell transplant for acute myeloid leukemia, so the T cells may come from the graft donor. Each CDR3 is given with its conserved first and last residue. A D gene is named only where the DNA matches it firmly. Some rows mark clone size as missing; the rest say once, few, many or name a class of expanded clone.

abundance	v_gene	j_gene	d_gene	CDR3aa	CDR3nt
NA	TRBV20-1	TRBJ1-2	TRBD1	CSARALTGGYGYTF	TGCAGTGCTAGAGCTTTGACAGGGGGGTATGGCTACACCTTC
many	TRBV12-3/TRBV12-4	TRBJ1-1	TRBD1	CASRVTGTGTAEAFF	TGTGCCAGCAGAGTTACAGGGACCGGGACAGCTGAAGCTTTCTTT
NA	TRBV25-1	TRBJ1-1	NA	CASSGGGRTEAFF	TGTGCCAGCAGTGGAGGGGGACGCACTGAAGCTTTCTTT
once	TRBV7-2	TRBJ2-2	TRBD2	CASSVLADLTGELFF	TGTGCCAGCAGCGTCCTAGCGGACCTCACCGGGGAGCTGTTTTTT
NA	TRBV20-1	TRBJ1-1	NA	CSARRWITEAFF	TGCAGTGCTAGGCGGTGGATCACTGAAGCTTTCTTT
NA	TRBV10-2	TRBJ2-5	NA	CANPRPETGRQETQYF	TGCGCCAATCCCCGACCCGAGACAGGCCGGCAAGAGACCCAGTACTTC
NA	TRBV5-5	TRBJ1-1	NA	CASDESNAKNTEAFF	TGTGCCAGCGACGAGTCAAACGCCAAGAACACTGAAGCTTTCTTT
NA	TRBV20-1	TRBJ1-5	NA	CSADRDSPYSNQPQHF	TGCAGTGCTGACAGAGACAGTCCCTATAGCAATCAGCCCCAGCATTTT
many	TRBV29-1	TRBJ2-2	NA	CSVGLANTGELFF	TGCAGCGTTGGTCTCGCGAACACCGGGGAGCTGTTTTTT
NA	TRBV15	TRBJ1-2	NA	CAIGTGSGGYTF	TGTGCCATCGGCACAGGGTCAGGCGGCTACACCTTC
few	TRBV7-9	TRBJ1-2	TRBD1	CASSSGQGADYGYTF	TGTGCCAGCAGTTCCGGACAGGGCGCTGACTATGGCTACACCTTC
NA	TRBV9	TRBJ2-1	TRBD1	CASSGQTGTGPNEQFF	TGTGCCAGCAGCGGACAGACCGGGACAGGACCCAATGAGCAGTTCTTC
many	TRBV12-3/TRBV12-4	TRBJ2-2	NA	CASSLRGTGELFF	TGTGCCAGCAGCTTACGCGGAACCGGGGAGCTGTTTTTT
many	TRBV3-1	TRBJ2-2	NA	CASSRQAATGELFF	TGTGCCAGCAGCCGACAAGCGGCCACCGGGGAGCTGTTTTTT
few	TRBV29-1	TRBJ2-3	NA	CSARTRLTDTQYF	TGCAGCGCTAGGACGAGGTTAACAGATACGCAGTATTTT
NA	TRBV4-1	TRBJ2-5	NA	CASSQDPRGAETQYF	TGCGCCAGCAGCCAAGACCCGAGGGGCGCGGAGACCCAGTACTTC
few	TRBV5-1	TRBJ2-6	NA	CASSLGSDRTSGANVLTF	TGCGCCAGCAGCTTGGGTTCGGACAGAACCTCTGGGGCCAACGTCCTGACTTTC
many	TRBV15	TRBJ2-1	TRBD2	CATSRQQRGAYNEQFF	TGTGCCACCAGCAGGCAACAGCGGGGGGCGTACAATGAGCAGTTCTTC
many	TRBV29-1	TRBJ2-5	NA	CSVGAGGAGTQYF	TGCAGCGTTGGGGCCGGAGGGGCCGGGACCCAGTACTTC
once	TRBV11-1	TRBJ1-6	TRBD1	CASSARTGSRPYNSPLHF	TGTGCCAGCAGCGCGCGGACAGGGAGTAGACCCTATAATTCACCCCTCCACTTT
many	TRBV20-1	TRBJ2-2	NA	CSARDRRLENTGELFF	TGCAGTGCTAGAGATCGGAGACTAGAGAACACCGGGGAGCTGTTTTTT
few	TRBV20-1	TRBJ2-5	NA	CSARSSKGQETQYF	TGCAGTGCTAGAAGCAGCAAGGGACAAGAGACCCAGTACTTC
NA	TRBV20-1	TRBJ1-3	NA	CSARDFSSSGNTIYF	TGCAGTGCTAGAGATTTTTCGAGCTCTGGAAACACCATATATTTT
NA	TRBV27	TRBJ2-7	TRBD1	CASSARGRQGAKQYF	TGTGCCAGCAGTGCCCGGGGTCGGCAGGGGGCTAAGCAGTACTTC
few	TRBV12-3/TRBV12-4	TRBJ2-1	NA	CASSFGPGSYNEQFF	TGTGCCAGCAGTTTTGGGCCAGGGTCGTATAACGAGCAGTTCTTC
NA	TRBV12-3/TRBV12-4	TRBJ2-2	NA	CASSNTGSGELFF	TGTGCCAGCAGCAATACAGGGTCTGGGGAGCTGTTTTTT
NA	TRBV10-3	TRBJ1-6	TRBD1	CAISQTGNYNSPLHF	TGTGCCATCAGCCAGACAGGGAACTATAATTCACCCCTCCACTTT
many	TRBV5-1	TRBJ2-5	NA	CASSPEQKETQYF	TGCGCCAGCAGCCCCGAACAGAAAGAGACCCAGTACTTC
many	TRBV29-1	TRBJ2-1	NA	CSGTDKPPGNEQFF	TGCAGCGGGACAGACAAGCCCCCGGGAAATGAGCAGTTCTTC
NA	TRBV5-1	TRBJ1-1	NA	CASSSDGGDTEAFF	TGCGCCAGCAGCTCTGACGGCGGGGACACTGAAGCTTTCTTT
many	TRBV6-1	TRBJ1-5	NA	CASSTDGNQPQHF	TGTGCCAGCAGTACGGACGGCAATCAGCCCCAGCATTTT
NA	TRBV7-9	TRBJ2-1	NA	CASSHWDNPSSYNEQFF	TGTGCCAGCAGCCATTGGGACAACCCCAGCTCCTACAATGAGCAGTTCTTC
many	TRBV28	TRBJ1-3	NA	CASHPGTSSGNTIYF	TGTGCCAGCCATCCAGGGACAAGCTCTGGAAACACCATATATTTT
NA	TRBV29-1	TRBJ2-5	NA	CSVDGPGRKETQYF	TGCAGCGTTGACGGGCCGGGGAGGAAAGAGACCCAGTACTTC
NA	TRBV6-5	TRBJ2-1	NA	CASSYSSEGNEQFF	TGTGCCAGCAGTTACTCGAGTGAGGGAAATGAGCAGTTCTTC
NA	TRBV4-2	TRBJ2-1	TRBD2	CASSRKLAGGQGEQFF	TGTGCCAGCAGCCGAAAACTAGCGGGGGGCCAGGGTGAGCAGTTCTTC
NA	TRBV30	TRBJ2-7	NA	CAWSADRYEQYF	TGTGCCTGGAGTGCGGACCGTTACGAGCAGTACTTC
NA	TRBV20-1	TRBJ2-6	NA	CSARVVRSSGANVLTF	TGCAGTGCTAGAGTAGTTCGGTCTTCAGGGGCCAACGTCCTGACTTTC
NA	TRBV5-1	TRBJ2-5	TRBD1	CASSSTGGLQTQYF	TGCGCCAGCAGCTCCACAGGGGGCCTGCAGACCCAGTACTTC
NA	TRBV4-3	TRBJ2-7	TRBD1	CASSPWDREAYEQYF	TGCGCCAGCAGCCCGTGGGACAGGGAGGCCTACGAGCAGTACTTC
many	TRBV15	TRBJ2-2	NA	CATSRDVEGFRGAGELFF	TGTGCCACCAGCAGAGATGTCGAGGGGTTTAGGGGGGCCGGGGAGCTGTTTTTT
many	TRBV4-3	TRBJ2-6	NA	CASSQNGWVSGANVLTF	TGCGCCAGCAGCCAAAACGGGTGGGTTTCTGGGGCCAACGTCCTGACTTTC
few	TRBV6-1	TRBJ2-2	NA	CASKGLAINTGELFF	TGTGCCAGCAAGGGTCTAGCGATCAACACCGGGGAGCTGTTTTTT
few	TRBV6-1	TRBJ2-1	TRBD2	CASRRAGGYNEQFF	TGTGCCAGCAGGAGAGCGGGGGGTTACAATGAGCAGTTCTTC
NA	TRBV4-3	TRBJ2-1	TRBD2	CASSPRLALFRNEQFF	TGCGCCAGCAGCCCCCGACTAGCCCTATTCCGCAATGAGCAGTTCTTC
NA	TRBV29-1	TRBJ2-4	NA	CSVDGLDSRAKNIQYF	TGCAGCGTTGACGGCCTTGACAGCCGGGCCAAAAACATTCAGTACTTC
few	TRBV5-6	TRBJ1-2	NA	CASSFHGGIGYTF	TGTGCCAGCAGCTTCCACGGTGGAATAGGCTACACCTTC
NA	TRBV7-9	TRBJ2-5	NA	CASSSIRAANRVETQYF	TGTGCCAGCAGCTCCATCAGGGCCGCGAACCGGGTGGAGACCCAGTACTTC
few	TRBV20-1	TRBJ2-4	NA	CSAILPGAAKNIQYF	TGCAGTGCTATTTTGCCGGGGGCGGCCAAAAACATTCAGTACTTC
many	TRBV28	TRBJ1-3	NA	CASSLSGLENTIYF	TGTGCCAGCAGTTTGAGCGGGCTTGAAAACACCATATATTTT
NA	TRBV6-5	TRBJ2-6	NA	CASSFTGANVLTF	TGTGCCAGCAGTTTTACAGGGGCCAACGTCCTGACTTTC
many	TRBV7-9	TRBJ1-5	TRBD1	CASRQGHSNQPQHF	TGTGCCAGCAGACAGGGGCATAGCAATCAGCCCCAGCATTTT
many	TRBV15	TRBJ1-4	NA	CATSRVVGAHIATNEKLFF	TGTGCCACCAGCAGAGTCGTAGGGGCCCACATCGCAACTAATGAAAAACTGTTTTTT
NA	TRBV25-1	TRBJ1-2	NA	CASSPWTEDGYTF	TGTGCCAGCAGCCCATGGACAGAGGATGGCTACACCTTC
NA	TRBV5-6	TRBJ2-5	NA	CASSLTSQGQYF	TGTGCCAGCAGCTTGACCTCCCAGGGCCAGTACTTC
few	TRBV24-1	TRBJ2-2	NA	CATIMFKVERRTGELFF	TGTGCCACCATTATGTTTAAGGTGGAAAGAAGAACCGGGGAGCTGTTTTTT